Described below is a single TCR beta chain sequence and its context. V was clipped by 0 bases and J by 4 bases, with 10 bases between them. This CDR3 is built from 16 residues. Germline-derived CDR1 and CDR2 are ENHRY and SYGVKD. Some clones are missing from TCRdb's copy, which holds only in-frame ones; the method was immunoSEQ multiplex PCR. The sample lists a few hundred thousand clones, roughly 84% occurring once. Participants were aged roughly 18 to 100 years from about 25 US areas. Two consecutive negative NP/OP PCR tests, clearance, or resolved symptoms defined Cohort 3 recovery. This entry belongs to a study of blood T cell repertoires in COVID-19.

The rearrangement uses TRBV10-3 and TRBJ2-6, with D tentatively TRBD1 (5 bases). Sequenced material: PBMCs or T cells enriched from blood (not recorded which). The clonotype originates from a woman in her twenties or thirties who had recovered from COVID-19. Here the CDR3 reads CAISESQGAGANVLTF. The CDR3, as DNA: TGTGCCATCAGTGAGTCCCAAGGGGCCGGGGCCAACGTCCTGACTTTC.